A selection of T cell receptor beta chains follows, all from one sample in a study of T-cell memory formation after mild COVID-19. TCRdb independently ran MiXCR on the 5' RACE reads; one entry per CDR3 protein. Among roughly 150,000 distinct CDR3 sequences listed, about 14% were seen once. Source material: PBMCs or a T cell subset sorted from them (not recorded which). The receptors were gathered from an adult woman who had mild COVID-19 (a few samples of this study predate the infection). Cell type and time point are not known. The CDR3 runs from the conserved cysteine through the conserved F or W. The order of the fields is CDR3 protein, clone size, V gene, CDR3 length, J gene. Only some rows state a clone size, as once, few, many or a class for expanded clones.

CATSSPHRVGRNTGELFF	once	TRBV15	18	TRBJ2-2
CASSLSPLGPNNEQFF	NA	TRBV5-1	16	TRBJ2-1
CASSQGQGEYNEQFF	NA	TRBV4-2	15	TRBJ2-1
CASSGQGARDDPKNIQYF	NA	TRBV11-2	18	TRBJ2-4
CASSQEERVLAGASTDTQYF	few	TRBV4-3	20	TRBJ2-3
CSAPGANEQFF	few	TRBV20-1	11	TRBJ2-1
CASSSLGTSGLYEQYF	NA	TRBV5-1	16	TRBJ2-7
CASSTQGAAQYF	few	TRBV12-3/TRBV12-4	12	TRBJ2-5
CASSPLLASGGAKNIQYF	NA	TRBV4-1	18	TRBJ2-4
CASSLVPGSSYEQYF	few	TRBV11-2	15	TRBJ2-7
CASSHPPGTGFNEQFF	few	TRBV23-1	16	TRBJ2-1
CASSLGTDGSDTQYF	NA	TRBV7-9	15	TRBJ2-3
CASSPDGLAGGTYEQYF	NA	TRBV4-1	17	TRBJ2-7
CASSYPRGGLNNEQFF	NA	TRBV6-2/TRBV6-3	16	TRBJ2-1
CASTPPPGGWKKTQYF	NA	TRBV27	16	TRBJ2-5
CASTLRGTFGGANVLTF	few	TRBV6-2/TRBV6-3	17	TRBJ2-6
CASSRRVGGQGSGTDTQYF	NA	TRBV3-1	19	TRBJ2-3
CSATGLAGGLGTDTQYF	NA	TRBV20-1	17	TRBJ2-3
CASSLYGGEQFF	few	TRBV28	12	TRBJ2-1
CATSRDLSTDTQYF	NA	TRBV15	14	TRBJ2-3
CASSLVAGSGLNEQFF	NA	TRBV5-1	16	TRBJ2-1
CASSIQGGRQPQHF	few	TRBV6-2/TRBV6-3	14	TRBJ1-5
CASSLSQIYEQYF	few	TRBV5-1	13	TRBJ2-7
CASSVPGTEADTGELFF	few	TRBV9	17	TRBJ2-2
CASSFLGPGGEQFF	NA	TRBV27	14	TRBJ2-1
CASSFGGSTGYTF	few	TRBV12-3/TRBV12-4	13	TRBJ1-2